These 30 T cell receptor beta chains were sequenced from one sample in a study of glioma-infiltrating T cells after dendritic cell vaccination. Only in-frame clones appear in the TCRdb table, and some are missing; sequencing was by immunoSEQ multiplex PCR. In the table there are approximately 90,000 clones, approximately 75% of which are singletons. Specified time point: after dendritic cell vaccination, including at tumor progression/relapse. This specimen consisted of blood, obtained after dendritic cell vaccination. Receptors originate from a human donor with glioblastoma.

The rearrangement uses TRBV30 and TRBJ2-5, with D tentatively TRBD1 (6 bases). The CDR3 length is 15 residues. Germline lookup yields CDR1 GTSNPN and CDR2 SVGIG (reference sequence). Trimming left V 0 bases short and J 0 bases short, with 11 bases between. The CDR3 loop is CAWSVQGSYQETQYF. CDR3 bases: TGTGCCTGGAGTGTACAGGGCAGCTACCAAGAGACCCAGTACTTC.

CDR3 sequence (DNA): TGCAGCGTTGAAAGGCCAGGCTATGGCTACACCTTC. Translated, it gives CSVERPGYGYTF. The chain has TRBV29-1 and TRBJ1-2, with D hard to call. V was shortened by 2 bases and J by 4 bases, with 8 bases between the two germline ends. Germline CDR1 reads SQVTM; CDR2 reads ANQGSEA. This CDR3 spans 12 amino acids.

This clone was recorded a few times. The chain recombines TRBV7-9 with TRBJ2-5, with D possibly matching TRBD1 (6 bases). V was pared by 5 bases and J by 4 bases, with 14 bases between. From germline, CDR1 is SEHNR and CDR2 FQNEAQ (reference sequence). The length of the CDR3 is 14 residues. CDR3 nucleotide sequence: TGTGCCAGCAGCCCTTCCCCGGACAGAGAGACCCAGTACTTC. Encoded protein: CASSPSPDRETQYF.

The rearrangement joins TRBV30 to TRBJ2-2, with 9 nucleotides matching TRBD1. Germline lookup yields CDR1 GTSNPN and CDR2 SVGIG (reference sequence). J was trimmed by 1 base and V by 0 bases; bases with no gene match: 3. CDR3 size: 16 residues. CDR3 region: CAWSVQGQGNTGELFF. In DNA, the CDR3 is TGTGCCTGGAGTGTACAGGGACAGGGGAACACCGGGGAGCTGTTTTTT.

This clone came up once. This chain joins TRBV6-1 and TRBJ2-1, with TRBD2 matching over 15 bases. Germline loops: CDR1 MNHNS, CDR2 SASEGT. The CDR3 runs 15 residues. The trim removed 6 bases at V and 9 bases at J, leaving 6 bases unmatched. The CDR3 DNA is TGTGCCAGCAGATTAGGACTAGCGGGAGGGAGTGAGCAGTTCTTC. Translated, it gives CASRLGLAGGSEQFF.

The CDR3 here is CASSFGTGKYNSYNEQFF. The CDR3, as DNA: TGTGCCAGCAGCTTTGGGACAGGGAAATACAACTCCTACAATGAGCAGTTCTTC. The rearrangement joins TRBV7-2 to TRBJ2-1, with TRBD1 identical over 9 bases. This CDR3 is built from 18 residues. Germline V lookup: CDR1 SGHTA, CDR2 FQGNSA. With V trimmed by 3 bases and J by 0 bases, 9 bases remained unmatched.

The V and J genes are TRBV19 and TRBJ2-1; 7 positions agree with TRBD1. Germline V gene data show CDR1 as LNHDA and CDR2 as SQIVND (reference sequence). The CDR3 runs to 16 residues. V gave up 2 bases and J gave up 6 bases; unmatched junction bases: 10. CDR3 sequence: CASSIIEGALSNEQFF. The CDR3 bases are TGTGCCAGTAGTATAATCGAGGGGGCGCTTTCCAATGAGCAGTTCTTC. The variable domain in full, with the rest retrieved from reference TRBV19 and TRBJ2-1, is DGGITQSPKYLFRKEGQNVTLSCEQNLNHDAMYWYRQDPGQGLRLIYYSQIVNDFQKGDIAEGYSVSREKKESFPLTVTSAQKNPTAFYLCASSIIEGALSNEQFFGPGTRLTVL.

The genes are TRBV6-5 and TRBJ1-6; TRBD1 matches 10 bases. Per germline, CDR1 MNHEY and CDR2 SVGAGI. The CDR3 has 15 residues. V was pared by 6 bases and J by 7 bases, with 6 bases of the junction left unmatched. CDR3 DNA: TGTGCCAGCAGGGACCGGGACAGGGGAAATTCACCCCTCCACTTT. Translated: CASRDRDRGNSPLHF.

This clone was seen a single time. The gene calls are TRBV19 and TRBJ2-5; the D gene is possibly TRBD1 (6 bases). CDR1 LNHDA and CDR2 SQIVND come from the germline V gene (reference sequence). V was clipped by 3 bases and J by 4 bases, with 12 bases between them. This CDR3 comprises 14 residues. CDR3 amino acids: CASSIYGRGETQYF. CDR3 nucleotides: TGTGCCAGTAGTATTTATGGCAGGGGAGAGACCCAGTACTTC.

This rearrangement joins TRBV2 to TRBJ2-6; maybe TRBD1 (6 bases). The CDR3 runs 14 residues. CDR1 is SNHLY, CDR2 FYNNEI, per germline. The germline V and J ends were trimmed by 8 bases and 3 bases, with 11 bases remaining between them. The CDR3 protein is CASLTGYGANVLTF. The CDR3 DNA follows: TGTGCCAGCCTAACAGGGTATGGGGCCAACGTCCTGACTTTC.

This chain uses TRBV6-6 with TRBJ1-1; 9 bases align to TRBD1. Germline V gene data show CDR1 as MNHNY and CDR2 as SVGAGI (reference sequence). V gave up 6 bases and J gave up 10 bases; unmatched junction bases: 12. This CDR3 is 14 amino acids long. The CDR3 loop is CASRYLGTGSSAFF. In nucleotides, the CDR3 is TGTGCCAGCAGATATCTCGGGACAGGGAGTTCAGCTTTCTTT.

The chain couples TRBV9 to TRBJ1-1; D is unclear. CDR1 is SGDLS, CDR2 YYNGEE, per germline. V shed 5 bases and J shed 3 bases, with 8 bases lying between them. This CDR3 contains 12 residues. CDR3 protein: CASRREDTEAFF. The DNA for the CDR3 is TGTGCCAGCAGACGGGAGGACACTGAAGCTTTCTTT.

This clone was seen a handful of times. This sequence joins TRBV7-9 and TRBJ1-2, with 11 bases identical to TRBD1. The J segment lost 3 bases and the V segment lost 5 bases, leaving 2 bases of the junction unmatched. The CDR3 length is 14 residues. Germline CDR1 reads SEHNR; CDR2 reads FQNEAQ (reference sequence). The CDR3 loop reads CASSGDRGDYGYTF. The CDR3 DNA is TGTGCCAGCAGCGGGGACAGGGGGGACTATGGCTACACCTTC.

This rearrangement joins TRBV2 to TRBJ1-2; no definite D call. This CDR3 contains 13 residues. Trimming stripped 2 bases from V and 8 bases from J, with 12 bases between. Per the germline V gene, CDR1 is SNHLY and CDR2 is FYNNEI. CDR3 amino acids: CASSEWGGGGYTF. Written as DNA, the CDR3 is TGTGCCAGCAGTGAATGGGGTGGCGGGGGCTACACCTTC.

This clone was seen only once. The V and J genes are TRBV9 and TRBJ2-1; D unresolved. The CDR3 spans 14 residues. Per germline, CDR1 SGDLS and CDR2 YYNGEE. V gave up 4 bases and J gave up 2 bases, with 10 bases separating them. CDR3 region: CASSQRHTYNEQFF. For the CDR3, the DNA is TGTGCCAGCAGCCAACGCCACACCTACAATGAGCAGTTCTTC.

The rearrangement joins TRBV6-5 to TRBJ2-7; 8 bases fit TRBD1. Germline V gene lookup returns CDR1 MNHEY and CDR2 SVGAGI. This CDR3 has 12 residues. After removal of 11 bases from V and 3 bases from J, the junction contained 6 bases not matched to a gene. The CDR3: CAAGRGLYEQYV. The CDR3 DNA follows: TGTGCCGCTGGCAGGGGGCTCTACGAGCAGTACGTC.

J is TRBJ1-1 and V is TRBV18; tentative D call: TRBD1 (5 bases). CDR1 is KGHSH and CDR2 is LQKENI in the germline V gene. The CDR3 spans 15 residues. Trimming removed 1 base from V and 4 bases from J, with 13 bases in between. CDR3 in amino acids: CASSPRSGGGTEAFF. The DNA of the CDR3 is TGTGCCAGCTCACCACGGTCCGGGGGTGGCACTGAAGCTTTCTTT.

The chain recombines TRBV7-9 with TRBJ1-1; 9 bases are a match to TRBD1. CDR3 length equals 19 residues. V dropped 6 bases and J dropped 6; count of bases not matched to a gene: 23. Germline V lookup: CDR1 SEHNR, CDR2 FQNEAQ (reference sequence). The DNA for the CDR3 is TGTGCCAGCAGTATACCCGATCCGACAGGGGGAGTCGGATCGGCTGAAGCTTTCTTT. Translation: CASSIPDPTGGVGSAEAFF.

V usage is TRBV30 and J usage is TRBJ2-5, with 8 bases identical to TRBD1. Losses at the gene ends were 3 bases for V and 4 bases for J; bases not matched to a gene: 4. The CDR3 contains 13 residues. CDR1 is GTSNPN, CDR2 SVGIG, per germline (reference sequence). The CDR3 nucleotides read TGTGCCTGGAGCAGGGGGCTGGGAGAGACCCAGTACTTC. Translation: CAWSRGLGETQYF.

The chain uses TRBV5-4 and TRBJ1-5; D ambiguous. The CDR3 extends over 17 amino acids. The germline V gene has CDR1 SGHNT and CDR2 YYREEE (reference sequence). Trimming stripped 4 bases from V and 2 bases from J, with 19 bases between. In DNA form, the CDR3 reads TGTGCCAGCAGCCCGGATGAAGCCAGAGGTGGCAATCAGCCCCAGCATTTT. Amino acid sequence: CASSPDEARGGNQPQHF.

The chain links TRBV9 to TRBJ1-1; TRBD1 agrees at 11 bases. Germline V gene sequence: CDR1 SGDLS, CDR2 YYNGEE. CDR3 length: 15 amino acids. V shed 0 bases, J shed 5 bases, and the junction held 3 bases outside the gene matches. The CDR3, as DNA: TGTGCCAGCAGCGTAGGGGGACAGGGGGGGACTGAAGCTTTCTTT. Amino acid sequence: CASSVGGQGGTEAFF.

The chain carries TRBV29-1 and TRBJ1-3; D is unresolved. The germline gives CDR1 SQVTM, CDR2 ANQGSEA. V dropped 4 bases and J dropped 2 bases, with 12 bases sitting between them. CDR3 length equals 14 residues. CDR3 bases: TGCAGCGTTGGTGGCGGTATCACTGGAAACACCATATATTTT. Translating it yields CSVGGGITGNTIYF.

The chain employs TRBV4-2 and TRBJ1-3; D is possibly TRBD1 (6 bases). Germline assignment: CDR1 LGHNA and CDR2 YNFKEQ. Trimming left V 1 base short and J 1 base short, with 17 bases between. The CDR3 length is 18 residues. The CDR3 loop reads CASSQVESGDVSGNTIYF. The CDR3 DNA reads TGTGCCAGCAGCCAAGTTGAATCAGGGGATGTATCTGGAAACACCATATATTTT.

The chain employs TRBV19 and TRBJ1-5, with 10 bases aligning to TRBD1. The junction had 7 bases not matched to a gene; V was cut back by 5 bases and J by 3 bases. CDR3 length: 16 residues. Germline-derived CDR1 and CDR2 are LNHDA and SQIVND (reference sequence). This chain's CDR3 is CASSARGQGNNQPQHF. Here the CDR3 DNA reads TGTGCCAGTAGTGCGAGGGGACAGGGGAACAATCAGCCCCAGCATTTT.

This clone has just one count. This chain connects TRBV5-1 to TRBJ2-1; 8 nucleotides line up with TRBD2. Looked up from germline, CDR1 is SGHRS and CDR2 is YFSETQ. V was clipped by 4 bases and J by 7 bases; unmatched bases: 13. The CDR3 runs to 16 residues. CDR3 nucleotides: TGCGCCAGCAGCCCGATGGGCGGGGGGACCCTTAATGAGCAGTTCTTC. It specifies CASSPMGGGTLNEQFF.

Turning to this clone: At the DNA level, this CDR3 is encoded by other sequences in the same sample as well. CDR3 DNA sequence: TGTGCCAGCAGCGTAGCTCAGGGCGGAAAACTGTTTTTT. Translating it yields CASSVAQGGKLFF. The gene calls are TRBV9 and TRBJ1-4, with D possibly matching TRBD1 (5 bases). This CDR3 region has 13 residues. Germline V CDR1 and CDR2: SGDLS, YYNGEE. Trimming stripped 0 bases from V and 10 bases from J, with 10 bases between.

This chain joins TRBV7-6 and TRBJ2-1; TRBD1 matches 9 bases. Germline lookup yields CDR1 SGHVS and CDR2 FNYEAQ. CDR3 length: 17 residues. V lost 2 bases and J lost 9; bases outside the gene matches: 14. CDR3 bases: TGTGCCAGCAGCTTAAGGGTCGGGGACAGGGTATTCAGTGAGCAGTTCTTC. Protein: CASSLRVGDRVFSEQFF.

The genes are TRBV6-6 and TRBJ1-2; 9 bases line up with TRBD1. CDR3 length: 14 residues. From germline, CDR1 is MNHNY and CDR2 SVGAGI (reference sequence). V gave up 9 bases and J gave up 0 bases; unmatched junction bases: 5. CDR3 DNA sequence: TGTGCCAGTTTTGGACAGGGGACTAACTATGGCTACACCTTC. Amino acids: CASFGQGTNYGYTF.

This chain joins TRBV13 and TRBJ2-7, with D maybe TRBD1 (5 bases). The CDR3 totals 14 residues. V lost 8 bases and J 0 bases, leaving 14 bases between the germline ends. Germline CDR1 PRHDT, CDR2 FYEKMQ (reference sequence). Written as DNA, the CDR3 is TGTGCCAGCTTTAGAACAGGATTCTCCTACGAGCAGTACTTC. Encoded protein: CASFRTGFSYEQYF.

As DNA, the CDR3 is TGTGCCAGCAGCCCATCGACAGGGTCTAATGAGCAGTTCTTC. It yields the protein CASSPSTGSNEQFF. The V and J genes are TRBV5-4 and TRBJ2-1; TRBD1 aligns across 7 bases. Trimming removed 4 bases from V and 7 bases from J; junction bases left unmatched: 8. Germline V gene lookup returns CDR1 SGHNT and CDR2 YYREEE (reference sequence). There are 14 residues in the CDR3.